The following is a T cell receptor beta chain sequence with its context. Its antigen is not identified. Germline V CDR1 and CDR2: SGHRS, YFSETQ. The CDR3 length is 14 residues. V shed 4 bases, J shed 3 bases, and the junction held 7 bases outside the gene matches. This sample was included in a study of response to subunit inactivated influenza vaccine. TCRdb analysed the RT-PCR reads with MiXCR anew, one entry per CDR3 protein. The sample has approximately 680,000 distinct CDR3 sequences; about a sixth are singletons. Study results and caveats: The authors offered the suggestion that each seasonal influenza vaccination recruits few new T cells.

This TCR came from a man aged 45-65 years who received an inactivated influenza vaccine. This chain connects TRBV5-1 to TRBJ2-7; TRBD1 matches at 7 bases. This specimen consisted of PBMCs from blood, obtained 11 to 12 days after vaccination. The CDR3 reads CASSPWDSDYEQYF. In nucleotides, the CDR3 is TGCGCCAGCAGCCCCTGGGACAGTGACTACGAGCAGTACTTC. Full variable domain (rest looked up from reference TRBV5-1 and TRBJ2-7): KAGVTQTPRYLIKTRGQQVTLSCSPISGHRSVSWYQQTPGQGLQFLFEYFSETQRNKGNFPGRFSGRQFSNSRSEMNVSTLELGDSALYLCASSPWDSDYEQYFGPGTRLTVT.